Listed below are T cell receptor beta chains from one sample, sequenced in a study of T cells in narcolepsy. TCRdb keeps only in-frame clones here, not all; method: immunoSEQ multiplex PCR. The sample carries about 25,000 clones, around 85% recorded once. The specimen sequenced was CD45RA- memory CD4+ T cells from PBMCs. Source of these receptors: a human donor with narcolepsy. Both conserved end residues are part of each CDR3. The D gene is left open where the match is weak. Clone size is shown for a subset of rows, as once, few, many or a class of expanded clone.

abundance	d_gene	v_gene	len	j_gene	CDR3aa	CDR3nt
once	NA	TRBV19	17	TRBJ1-1	CASSQPGQTKMNTEAFF	TGTGCCAGTAGTCAACCGGGACAAACAAAAATGAACACTGAAGCTTTCTTT
once	NA	TRBV6-1	13	TRBJ2-1	CASSLSYNNEQFF	TGTGCCAGCAGCCTTTCCTATAACAATGAGCAGTTCTTC
few	NA	TRBV21-1	14	TRBJ1-2	CASSASGTVYGYTF	TGTGCCAGCAGCGCCTCCGGGACAGTCTATGGCTACACCTTC
few	NA	TRBV4-1	17	TRBJ2-7	CASSQVDFIGGAYEQYF	TGCGCCAGCAGCCAAGTGGATTTTATAGGGGGGGCCTACGAGCAGTACTTC
NA	TRBD2	TRBV19	14	TRBJ2-7	CASSIVAGPYEQYF	TGTGCCAGTAGTATAGTAGCGGGACCCTACGAGCAGTACTTC
medium-sized	NA	TRBV6-5	12	TRBJ2-2	CASRGGPGELFF	TGTGCCAGCAGAGGAGGGCCCGGGGAGCTGTTTTTT
NA	TRBD1	TRBV27	17	TRBJ1-5	CASTISAGTGANQPQHF	TGTGCCAGCACCATTTCCGCCGGGACAGGGGCTAATCAGCCCCAGCATTTT
NA	NA	TRBV6-5	14	TRBJ1-1	CASRPQGRGTEAFF	TGTGCCAGCAGACCACAGGGAAGGGGCACTGAAGCTTTCTTT
once	NA	TRBV29-1	16	TRBJ2-3	CSVEPRGGMDTDTQYF	TGCAGCGTTGAACCTCGAGGAGGGATGGATACAGATACGCAGTATTTT
NA	NA	TRBV7-2	15	TRBJ2-7	CASSIRRGRPYEQYF	TGTGCCAGCAGCATCCGGCGGGGGCGCCCCTACGAGCAGTACTTC
NA	NA	TRBV19	15	TRBJ2-5	CASSIDLTLGETQYF	TGTGCCAGTAGTATAGATCTCACACTAGGGGAGACCCAGTACTTC
NA	TRBD1	TRBV2	15	TRBJ1-6	CASGEDRTFNSPLHF	TGTGCCAGCGGCGAGGACAGGACCTTCAATTCACCCCTCCACTTT
NA	NA	TRBV5-1	13	TRBJ1-1	CASSFGTGPEAFF	TGCGCCAGCAGCTTTGGTACAGGGCCTGAAGCTTTCTTT
NA	NA	TRBV19	15	TRBJ1-3	CASSMLGLSGNTIYF	TGTGCCAGTAGTATGCTCGGTCTCTCTGGAAACACCATATATTTT
NA	TRBD1	TRBV18	15	TRBJ1-1	CASSLSTGEDTEAFF	TGTGCCAGCTCACTGTCGACAGGGGAGGACACTGAAGCTTTCTTT
NA	NA	TRBV5-1	14	TRBJ2-3	CASSLHLATDTQYF	TGCGCCAGCAGCTTACATTTAGCCACAGATACGCAGTATTTT
NA	TRBD1	TRBV5-5	15	TRBJ1-5	CASSLTGGSNQPQHF	TGTGCCAGCAGCCTGACAGGGGGTAGCAATCAGCCCCAGCATTTT
NA	NA	TRBV5-1	13	TRBJ2-1	CASSPRDRNEQFF	TGCGCCAGCAGCCCCCGGGATAGGAATGAGCAGTTCTTC
NA	NA	TRBV6-5	13	TRBJ1-1	CASSRGRITEAFF	TGTGCCAGCAGTCGCGGGAGGATCACTGAAGCTTTCTTT
NA	NA	TRBV28	12	TRBJ2-7	CASSNRPYEQYF	TGTGCCAGCAGTAACAGACCCTACGAGCAGTACTTC
NA	NA	TRBV19	13	TRBJ1-2	CASSIQGLYGYTF	TGTGCCAGTAGTATTCAGGGTTTATATGGCTACACCTTC
NA	TRBD2	TRBV10-3	14	TRBJ2-5	CAISTSGGQETQYF	TGTGCCATCAGCACTAGCGGGGGGCAAGAGACCCAGTACTTC
NA	NA	TRBV9	14	TRBJ2-3	CASSVGLGTDTQYF	TGTGCCAGCAGCGTAGGGCTCGGCACAGATACGCAGTATTTT
NA	NA	TRBV5-4	16	TRBJ2-5	CASSSSYKDRGETQYF	TGTGCCAGCAGCTCATCTTATAAGGACCGGGGGGAGACCCAGTACTTC
few	TRBD1	TRBV27	16	TRBJ1-1	CASSLGQGGMNTEAFF	TGTGCCAGCAGTTTAGGACAGGGCGGCATGAACACTGAAGCTTTCTTT